These 8 T cell receptor beta chains originate from one sample sequenced in a study of T cell responses to AZD1222 COVID-19 vaccine. This table comes from immunoSEQ multiplex PCR, and its TCRdb copy is limited to in-frame clones, with some not included. The data contain around 130,000 clones, more than 70% of them singletons. Sequences were derived from peripheral blood, sampled 28 days after the second AZD1222 dose. These receptors were collected from an adult who received the AZD1222 COVID-19 vaccine.

The chain combines TRBV27 with TRBJ1-5; 8 bases are shared with TRBD1. V was clipped by 5 bases and J by 6 bases; unmatched bases: 9. The CDR3 extends over 15 amino acids. The germline CDR1 and CDR2 sequences are MNHEY and SMNVEV (reference sequence). The CDR3 DNA follows: TGTGCCAGCAGTCTAGACAGGGGTAGTAGTCAGCCCCAGCATTTT. Encoded protein: CASSLDRGSSQPQHF.

The chain is built from TRBV7-2 and TRBJ2-5; no clear D gene. This CDR3 is 13 amino acids long. V dropped 2 bases and J dropped 0 bases, with 4 bases sitting between them. Germline lookup yields CDR1 SGHTA and CDR2 FQGNSA. CDR3 DNA sequence: TGTGCCAGCAGCTTATTCTACCAAGAGACCCAGTACTTC. Translation gives CASSLFYQETQYF.

This clone was observed a single time. This chain uses TRBV27 with TRBJ1-1; the match to TRBD1 covers 7 bases. Germline CDR1 and CDR2: MNHEY and SMNVEV (reference sequence). Unmatched junction bases numbered 7, after V lost 5 bases and J lost 4 bases. This CDR3 contains 14 residues. DNA of the CDR3: TGTGCCAGCAGTACCGGACAGGCAATCACTGAAGCTTTCTTT. Its protein is CASSTGQAITEAFF.

The chain links TRBV19 to TRBJ1-2, with D hard to call. Germline CDR1 LNHDA, CDR2 SQIVND (reference sequence). CDR3 size: 14 residues. Trimming cost V 2 bases and J 4 bases, with 11 bases left between them. CDR3 loop: CASSISSAIYGYTF. DNA for the CDR3: TGTGCCAGTAGTATAAGTTCGGCAATCTATGGCTACACCTTC.

This sequence joins TRBV11-1 and TRBJ1-6; no reliable D call. V lost 0 bases, J lost 9 bases, and 9 bases lay in between. The CDR3 is 14 residues long. Germline V gene lookup returns CDR1 SGHAT and CDR2 FQDESV (reference sequence). The CDR3 spells CASSLATSSSPLHF. In DNA form, the CDR3 reads TGTGCCAGCAGCTTAGCAACCTCTAGTTCACCCCTCCACTTT.

This chain connects TRBV24-1 to TRBJ1-5; D unclear. Per germline, CDR1 KGHDR and CDR2 SFDVKD. V was clipped by 9 bases and J by 5 bases, with 22 bases between them. CDR3 length: 16 amino acids. Written as DNA, the CDR3 is TGTGCCACCCCAAATGGAGGTACTGGTGTTCATCAGCCCCAGCATTTT. It translates to CATPNGGTGVHQPQHF.

In nucleotides, the CDR3 is TGTGCCTGGAGAGCCGGGACCATCTCCGGGGAGCTGTTTTTT. This encodes CAWRAGTISGELFF. This rearrangement joins TRBV30 to TRBJ2-2; D possibly matches TRBD1 or TRBD2 (5 bases each). This CDR3 spans 14 amino acids. Trimming took off 3 bases at V and 6 bases at J, with 14 bases between the two ends. Germline values: CDR1 GTSNPN, CDR2 SVGIG (reference sequence).

The genes are TRBV2 and TRBJ2-1; 9 nucleotides align to TRBD1. CDR1 and CDR2 (germline): SNHLY, FYNNEI. The CDR3 runs 14 residues. The J segment lost 10 bases and the V segment lost 7 bases, leaving 11 bases of the junction unmatched. The CDR3 protein is CASTPDRGPGEQFF. CDR3 sequence (DNA): TGTGCCAGCACGCCGGACAGGGGTCCCGGGGAGCAGTTCTTC.